Each of the 31 T cell receptor beta chains below was sequenced from the same sample in a study of molecular identifiers for immune sequencing clone quantification (dated by TCRdb to between 2017 and 2018). The receptor library was made with PCR. For sequencing, an Illumina HiSeq 4000 was employed. TCRdb reran the public reads through fastp at Q25 and MiXCR, keeping productive beta chains. Every CDR3 protein is listed once, alongside the most common genes and DNA of its rows. The sample records approximately 670,000 distinct CDR3 sequences, less than 20% of which are singletons. Roughly 0.9% of the sample is held by the ten biggest clonotypes. The sample taken for sequencing was naive CD8+ T cells from blood, with Jurkat cell RNA spiked in. The cell subset or site tag for this specimen amounts to: FACS-sorted CD8+CD4-CCR7+CD45RA+ naive T cells. The source of these receptors is a human donor in good health. Some libraries in this study had Jurkat cell RNA spiked in.

Turning to this clonotype: A read error may be the cause here, since a much bigger clone is one base away. V usage is TRBV11-2 and J usage is TRBJ1-1; D remains unclear. The CDR3 is 13 amino acids. Germline CDR1 and CDR2: SGHAT and FQNNGV. CDR3 amino acids: CASSLRVWTEALF. CDR3 in DNA: TGTGCCAGCAGCTTACGGGTTTGGACTGAAGCTCTCTTT. The full variable domain, completed using reference TRBV11-2 and TRBJ1-1, is EAGVAQSPRYKIIEKRQSVAFWCNPISGHATLYWYQQILGQGPKLLIQFQNNGVVDDSQLPKDRFSAERLKGVDSTLKIQPAKLEDSAVYLCASSLRVWTEALFGQGTRLTVV.

This clonotype has at least ten counts. This chain joins TRBV6-5 and TRBJ2-2, with a weak D call TRBD2 (6 bases). The CDR3 runs 15 residues. The germline CDR1 and CDR2 sequences are MNHEY and SVGAGI. Trimming took off 0 bases at V and 6 bases at J, with 11 bases between the two ends. CDR3 coding DNA: TGTGCCAGCAGTTACTCTGCTAGCGCGGCCGGGGAGCTGTTTTTT. Its protein is CASSYSASAAGELFF.

The chain carries TRBV19 and TRBJ2-2, with D perhaps being TRBD1 or TRBD2 (5 bases each). The V gene lost 3 bases and the J gene lost 1 base, with 12 bases spanning the gap. The CDR3 consists of 16 residues. The germline V gene encodes CDR1 LNHDA and CDR2 SQIVND (reference sequence). CDR3 sequence: CASSIGTRVNTGELFF. The CDR3 region has the DNA TGTGCCAGTAGTATTGGGACCCGGGTGAACACCGGGGAGCTGTTTTTT.

On this clonotype itself: This clone may be a read error of a much larger clone one base away. DNA of the CDR3: TGTGCCAGCAGTACTCCGGGACTAGCGGGCACAGATACGCAGCATTTT. Its protein is CASSTPGLAGTDTQHF. The chain is built from TRBV27 and TRBJ2-3; TRBD1 is a possible D gene (5 bases). The J call may be incorrect, as the DNA end agrees better with TRBJ1-5. The CDR3 is made up of 16 amino acids. Germline CDR1 is MNHEY and CDR2 is SMNVEV (reference sequence).

This clonotype was picked up many times. The V and J genes are TRBV4-1 and TRBJ2-7; a weak D match, TRBD1 (6 bases). CDR1 and CDR2 (germline): MGHRA, YSYEKL. Trimming took off 0 bases at V and 2 bases at J, with 11 bases between the two ends. This CDR3 has 15 residues. The CDR3, as DNA: TGCGCCAGCAGCCAAGAGAGGACAGAAACCTACGAGCAGTACTTC. It encodes CASSQERTETYEQYF.

There are many counts of this clonotype. The genes are TRBV25-1 and TRBJ2-5; D gene uncertain. Looked up from germline, CDR1 is MGHDK and CDR2 is SYGVNS. Deletions cut 0 bases from V and 0 bases from J, with 14 bases between. There are 17 residues in the CDR3. The CDR3 sequence is CASSEYGSSWYQETQYF. CDR3 DNA sequence: TGTGCCAGCAGTGAATATGGCTCCTCGTGGTACCAAGAGACCCAGTACTTC.

To note about this clonotype: A much larger clonotype is one base distant, so this may be a read error. V usage is TRBV4-3 and J usage is TRBJ2-7; TRBD2 might be the D (6 bases). CDR1 and CDR2 (germline): LGHNA, YSLEER. CDR3 length: 16 residues. The CDR3 reads CASSQGSGESSYGQYF. Here the CDR3 DNA reads TGCGCCAGCAGCCAAGGGTCGGGGGAGAGCTCCTACGGGCAGTACTTC.

This clonotype was picked up many times. The rearrangement links TRBV6-2 or TRBV6-3 to TRBJ1-1, with D unclear. The ends were cut back, 8 bases at V and 3 bases at J, with 16 bases in the middle. The CDR3 has 14 residues. The germline CDR1 and CDR2 sequences are MNHEY and SVGEGT. CDR3 sequence: CASQTTGRYTEAFF. The CDR3 region has the DNA TGTGCCAGCCAAACGACGGGTCGGTACACTGAAGCTTTCTTT.

The V gene is TRBV28, the J gene TRBJ2-7; 12 positions agree with TRBD1. Germline assignment: CDR1 MDHEN and CDR2 SYDVKM. Trimming took 8 bases from V and 6 from J; bases not matched to a gene: 8. The CDR3 length is 14 residues. The CDR3 here is CASERGTGGPEQYF. CDR3 coding DNA: TGTGCCAGCGAACGCGGGACAGGGGGCCCCGAGCAGTACTTC.

This chain connects TRBV6-2 or TRBV6-3 to TRBJ2-2, with 8 bases fitting TRBD2. The CDR3 has 16 residues. Germline values: CDR1 MNHEY, CDR2 SVGEGT. The V gene end was trimmed by 2 bases and the J gene end by 6 bases; junction bases not matched to a gene: 8. The CDR3 loop is CASSYVAGGKAGELFF. CDR3 DNA: TGTGCCAGCAGTTACGTTGCGGGAGGAAAGGCCGGGGAGCTGTTTTTT.

This clonotype was picked up many times. V gene TRBV5-1 combines with J gene TRBJ2-7; no clear D gene. CDR1 SGHRS and CDR2 YFSETQ come from the germline V gene. The V gene lost 3 bases and the J gene lost 5 bases, with 12 bases spanning the gap. This CDR3 is 13 amino acids long. CDR3 sequence: CASSYLGPDEQYF. The CDR3 region has the DNA TGCGCCAGCAGCTACCTCGGACCCGACGAGCAGTACTTC.

This clonotype was seen repeatedly, ten times or more. The chain joins TRBV28 to TRBJ1-6, with unresolved D. The V end lost 4 bases, the J end lost 10 bases, and 11 bases lay between the germline ends. Germline-derived CDR1 and CDR2 are MDHEN and SYDVKM. The CDR3 covers 13 residues. CDR3 amino acids: CASSSGSVSPLHF. The CDR3 nucleotides are TGTGCCAGCAGTTCGGGGTCCGTATCACCCCTCCACTTT. The variable domain in full, completed from reference TRBV28 and TRBJ1-6, reads DVKVTQSSRYLVKRTGEKVFLECVQDMDHENMFWYRQDPGLGLRLIYFSYDVKMKEKGDIPEGYSVSREKKERFSLILESASTNQTSMYLCASSSGSVSPLHFGNGTRLTVT.

This clonotype has ten or more counts. The J gene is TRBJ2-3, the V gene TRBV20-1; tentatively, D is TRBD2 (6 bases). The CDR3 is 16 amino acids. V dropped 3 bases and J dropped 1 base, with 17 bases sitting between them. Looked up from germline, CDR1 is DFQATT and CDR2 is SNEGSKA (reference sequence). CDR3 loop: CSASSPGERGTDTQYF. In DNA, the CDR3 is TGCAGTGCTAGTTCCCCGGGAGAGCGGGGCACAGATACGCAGTATTTT.

A word on this clonotype: A much larger clone sits a single nucleotide away, making a read error possible. This chain joins TRBV2 and TRBJ2-5; 7 bases are shared with TRBD2. This CDR3 contains 14 residues. The V gene's germline CDR1 is SNHLY and CDR2 FYNNEI. The CDR3 DNA reads as TGTGCCGGCAGTCACGGACTAGACCAAGAGACCCAGTACTTC. Its translation: CAGSHGLDQETQYF.

This clonotype showed up many times. The J gene is TRBJ1-6, the V gene TRBV20-1; the match to TRBD1 covers 7 bases. J lost 0 bases, V lost 3 bases, and 11 bases had no gene match. CDR1 and CDR2 from the germline V gene are DFQATT and SNEGSKA (reference sequence). The CDR3 sequence is 18 residues long. The CDR3 spells CSASDRDPTSSYNSPLHF. In DNA, the CDR3 is TGCAGTGCTAGTGACAGGGACCCGACAAGCTCCTATAATTCACCCCTCCACTTT.

This clonotype was detected many times. This chain connects TRBV27 to TRBJ1-5; D is possibly TRBD1 (6 bases). The germline V gene has CDR1 MNHEY and CDR2 SMNVEV (reference sequence). With 7 bases removed from V and 1 base from J, the gap between germline ends came to 14 bases. The CDR3 length is 15 residues. CDR3 nucleotides: TGTGCCAGCACTCCGATCGGGACAAGCAATCAGCCCCAGCATTTT. Residues: CASTPIGTSNQPQHF.

Many counts were recorded for this clonotype. V gene TRBV4-3 combines with J gene TRBJ2-7; 7 nucleotides agree with TRBD2. V trimming: 0 bases; J trimming: 0 bases; junction bases outside the gene matches: 8. From germline, CDR1 is LGHNA and CDR2 YSLEER. The CDR3 is 17 amino acids. The CDR3 reads CASSQDRDGGYSYEQYF. The DNA of the CDR3 is TGCGCCAGCAGCCAAGATCGGGACGGGGGGTACTCCTACGAGCAGTACTTC.

This clonotype was picked up many times. V usage is TRBV12-3 or TRBV12-4 and J usage is TRBJ1-1; D is possibly TRBD1 (5 bases). The CDR3 extends over 15 amino acids. V was pared by 1 base and J by 1 base, with 10 bases between. The CDR3 spells CASSLGGATNTEAFF. The CDR3 DNA follows: TGTGCCAGCAGTTTAGGGGGCGCGACGAACACTGAAGCTTTCTTT.

This clonotype was detected only once. One junction end disagrees with the germline gene, perhaps due to a read error. The chain carries TRBV7-2 and TRBJ2-3; a possible D gene is TRBD2 (5 bases). Germline V lookup: CDR1 SGHTA, CDR2 FQGNSA. The CDR3 sequence is 17 residues long. In DNA, the CDR3 is TGTGCCAGCGGCTTAGATGGTGTGACTACGAGCACAGATACGCAGTATTTT. Its translation: CASGLDGVTTSTDTQYF. The variable domain in full, completed from reference TRBV7-2 and TRBJ2-3, reads GAGVSQSPSNKVTEKGKDVELRCDPISGHTALYWYRQSLGQGLEFLIYFQGNSAPDKSGLPSDRFSAERTGGSVSTLTIQRTQQEDSAVYLCASGLDGVTTSTDTQYFGPGTRLTVL.

In this sample, this clonotype turned up many times. J is TRBJ1-4 and V is TRBV21-1; the table assigns TRBD1, which was not confirmed against the DNA. TRBV21-1 is a pseudogene locus. The CDR3 loop spans 14 amino acids. DNA of the CDR3: TGTGCCAGCAGGGGGACAGGGTTTCGTGAAAAACTGTTTTTT. It is translated as CASRGTGFREKLFF.

This clonotype was detected many times. The rearrangement links TRBV19 to TRBJ2-2; TRBD1 aligns across 7 bases. Trimming removed 7 bases from V and 2 bases from J; junction bases left unmatched: 4. Germline V gene sequence: CDR1 LNHDA, CDR2 SQIVND (reference sequence). This CDR3 is 14 amino acids long. The chain's CDR3 is CASTGQTNTGELFF. The CDR3 DNA is TGTGCCAGTACGGGACAGACCAACACCGGGGAGCTGTTTTTT.

This clonotype occurred a few times. The chain joins TRBV25-1 to TRBJ1-6; 9 nucleotides align to TRBD1. In germline, CDR1 is MGHDK, CDR2 SYGVNS. This CDR3 comprises 16 residues. J was trimmed by 6 bases and V by 5 bases; bases with no gene match: 8. In nucleotides, the CDR3 is TGTGCCAGCAGTTCGGACAGGGGAAGCTCTAATTCACCCCTCCACTTT. It codes for CASSSDRGSSNSPLHF. Complete variable domain (other parts from reference TRBV25-1 and TRBJ1-6): EADIYQTPRYLVIGTGKKITLECSQTMGHDKMYWYQQDPGMELHLIHYSYGVNSTEKGDLSSESTVSRIRTEHFPLTLESARPSHTSQYLCASSSDRGSSNSPLHFGNGTRLTVT.

About this clonotype: A much larger clone lies one base from this, so it may be a read error. The chain employs TRBV12-3 or TRBV12-4 and TRBJ2-3; TRBD1 matches at 9 bases. The CDR3 covers 17 residues. CDR3 amino acids: CVSSLSSGDRAKDTQYF. For the CDR3, the DNA is TGTGTCAGCAGTTTATCATCCGGGGACAGGGCGAAAGATACGCAGTATTTT.

This clonotype was observed a handful of times. The chain joins TRBV4-1 to TRBJ2-1; a possible D gene is TRBD2 (6 bases). V was pared by 0 bases and J by 10 bases, with 13 bases between. CDR3 length: 14 residues. Germline-derived CDR1 and CDR2 are MGHRA and YSYEKL. The CDR3 region has the DNA TGCGCCAGCAGCCAAGATTGGGGGGTGAGGGAGCAGTTCTTC. As protein: CASSQDWGVREQFF.

This clonotype appeared many times. CDR3 in amino acids: CASSVREGYTDTQYF. CDR3 coding DNA: TGTGCCAGCAGCGTGAGGGAAGGCTACACAGATACGCAGTATTTT. This chain links TRBV5-6 with TRBJ2-3; D might be TRBD2 (5 bases). Germline lookup yields CDR1 SGHDT and CDR2 YYEEEE. The CDR3 length is 15 residues. V shed 4 bases and J shed 2 bases, with 14 bases lying between them.

This clonotype was recorded many times. The chain is built from TRBV29-1 and TRBJ2-2; D is possibly TRBD2 (6 bases). CDR3 size: 13 residues. Trimming took 8 bases from V and 3 from J, leaving 13 bases between them. The germline V gene has CDR1 SQVTM and CDR2 ANQGSEA. CDR3 loop: CSFIRRDTGELFF. CDR3 sequence (DNA): TGCAGCTTCATCAGGAGGGACACCGGGGAGCTGTTTTTT.

This clonotype appeared many times. The chain has TRBV7-9 and TRBJ2-2, with TRBD2 identical over 10 bases. Per germline, CDR1 SEHNR and CDR2 FQNEAQ (reference sequence). This CDR3 is built from 16 residues. Trimming removed 4 bases from V and 4 bases from J; junction bases left unmatched: 6. The CDR3 here is CASSSLAGVTTGELFF. The CDR3 DNA sequence: TGTGCCAGCAGCTCCCTAGCGGGAGTTACCACCGGGGAGCTGTTTTTT. The variable domain in full, completed from reference TRBV7-9 and TRBJ2-2, reads DTGVSQNPRHKITKRGQNVTFRCDPISEHNRLYWYRQTLGQGPEFLTYFQNEAQLEKSRLLSDRFSAERPKGSFSTLEIQRTEQGDSAMYLCASSSLAGVTTGELFFGEGSRLTVL.

This clonotype came up a few times. A much bigger clone sits one base away, suggesting this may be a read error. The CDR3 carries no conserved terminal phenylalanine or tryptophan, so it likely arises from a read error. V usage is TRBV9 and J usage is TRBJ1-1; D not resolved. This CDR3 has 16 amino acids. CDR1 is SGDLS, CDR2 YYNGEE, per germline. The germline V and J ends were trimmed by 1 base and 5 bases, with 18 bases remaining between them. CDR3 region: CASSVFPGEMSTEAFL. The CDR3 nucleotides are TGTGCCAGCAGCGTATTCCCCGGAGAGATGTCGACTGAAGCTTTCCTT.

The chain's CDR3 is CSVEAGLAGPGVEYF. The CDR3 DNA is TGCAGCGTTGAAGCGGGACTAGCGGGACCTGGGGTGGAGTACTTC. This chain joins TRBV29-1 and TRBJ2-7; 13 bases are shared with TRBD2. Germline V lookup: CDR1 SQVTM, CDR2 ANQGSEA. With V trimmed by 1 base and J by 11 bases, 11 bases remained unmatched. The CDR3 contains 15 residues.

This clonotype was seen a handful of times. V gene TRBV7-6 combines with J gene TRBJ2-3, with D perhaps matching TRBD1 (6 bases). V lost 1 base, J lost 0 bases, and 17 bases lay in between. Germline V gene data show CDR1 as SGHVS and CDR2 as FNYEAQ. The CDR3 runs 18 residues. The CDR3: CASSLVAVRGTSTDTQYF. CDR3 coding DNA: TGTGCCAGCAGCTTAGTTGCGGTCAGGGGCACTAGCACAGATACGCAGTATTTT.

This clonotype was seen at least ten times. V usage is TRBV4-3 and J usage is TRBJ2-6; a weak D match, TRBD1 (6 bases). The germline V gene has CDR1 LGHNA and CDR2 YSLEER. The V gene lost 0 bases and the J gene lost 2 bases, with 8 bases spanning the gap. The CDR3 has 16 amino acids. The CDR3 is CASSQDHRAGANVLTF. The CDR3 DNA reads TGCGCCAGCAGCCAAGACCACAGGGCTGGGGCCAACGTCCTGACTTTC.